The next 10 T cell receptor beta chains were all read from a single sample in a study of long-term antiretroviral therapy in people with HIV. Sequencing relied on immunoSEQ assay v3.0, run at survey level. Sequencing was performed with immunoSEQ multiplex PCR; in TCRdb, only in-frame clones are kept and a portion is missing. The sample shows about 29,000 clones, around 83% of them seen only once. The sequencing used unsorted PBMCs, collected 2.9 years after starting antiretroviral therapy. Receptors originate from a man between 45 and 60 years old with HIV.

V usage is TRBV30 and J usage is TRBJ2-2, with TRBD2 identical over 12 bases. The CDR3 length is 16 residues. The germline V gene encodes CDR1 GTSNPN and CDR2 SVGIG (reference sequence). V trimming: 4 bases; J trimming: 6 bases; junction bases outside the gene matches: 9. CDR3 sequence: CAWIAPSGGASGELFF. For the CDR3, the DNA is TGTGCCTGGATCGCCCCTAGCGGGGGGGCATCCGGGGAGCTGTTTTTT.

This chain connects TRBV7-3 to TRBJ2-3, with D tentatively TRBD1 or TRBD2 (5 bases each). CDR1 and CDR2 (germline): SGHTA, FQGTGA. The CDR3 spans 15 residues. Trimming shortened V by 4 bases and J by 5 bases, and 16 bases separated the two germline ends. CDR3 sequence reads: CASSSAGRGLDTQYF. CDR3 in DNA: TGTGCCAGCAGCTCTGCAGGGCGAGGGTTAGATACGCAGTATTTT.

The genes are TRBV9 and TRBJ1-1, with unresolved D. Germline CDR1 and CDR2: SGDLS and YYNGEE. The CDR3 loop spans 17 amino acids. Deletions cut 4 bases from V and 3 bases from J, with 22 bases between. CDR3 coding DNA: TGTGCCAGCAGCCCGTTTACGCCCTCCAATCGGGACACTGAAGCTTTCTTT. It yields the protein CASSPFTPSNRDTEAFF.

This chain joins TRBV18 and TRBJ1-1; no firm D call. CDR3 length: 14 amino acids. The germline V and J ends were trimmed by 3 bases and 7 bases, with 15 bases remaining between them. CDR1 is KGHSH and CDR2 is LQKENI in the germline V gene. CDR3 nucleotides: TGTGCCAGCTCACCGCCAGGATCGCTAAGTGAAGCTTTCTTT. Protein sequence: CASSPPGSLSEAFF.

V is TRBV5-1 and J is TRBJ1-1; no clear D gene. The V gene lost 0 bases and the J gene lost 2 bases, with 5 bases spanning the gap. This CDR3 is built from 13 residues. CDR1 SGHRS and CDR2 YFSETQ come from the germline V gene. CDR3 in amino acids: CASSLAFNTEAFF. The CDR3 nucleotides are TGCGCCAGCAGCTTGGCCTTTAACACTGAAGCTTTCTTT.

The V and J genes are TRBV9 and TRBJ2-1; TRBD1 agrees at 7 bases. This CDR3 contains 15 residues. The V gene's germline CDR1 is SGDLS and CDR2 YYNGEE. V shed 0 bases, J shed 0 bases, and the junction held 0 bases outside the gene matches. DNA of the CDR3: TGTGCCAGCAGCGTAGGGGACAGCTCCTACAATGAGCAGTTCTTC. This encodes CASSVGDSSYNEQFF.

CDR3 DNA sequence: TGCGCCAGCAGCCAAGCAGGCCGGACTGGACGGGATATTAATGAGCAGTTCTTC. Translation gives CASSQAGRTGRDINEQFF. This chain links TRBV4-1 with TRBJ2-1, with D perhaps matching TRBD2 (5 bases). CDR1 MGHRA and CDR2 YSYEKL come from the germline V gene. V lost 1 base to trimming and J lost 7 bases, with 23 bases between them. CDR3 length equals 18 residues.

CDR3 nucleotide sequence: TGTGCCAGCAGTTCCCTAGACAGGGCCCGGGGGACTGAAGCTTTCTTT. Encoded protein: CASSSLDRARGTEAFF. The chain carries TRBV28 and TRBJ1-1, with TRBD1 matching 7 bases. The germline V gene encodes CDR1 MDHEN and CDR2 SYDVKM. V dropped 4 bases and J dropped 5; count of bases not matched to a gene: 13. The CDR3 is 16 amino acids.

The rearrangement joins TRBV30 to TRBJ2-1, with no clear D. CDR3 length: 13 amino acids. V was pared by 4 bases and J by 4 bases, with 11 bases between. Germline CDR1 GTSNPN, CDR2 SVGIG (reference sequence). The CDR3 loop reads CAWTGGWYNEQFF. CDR3 in DNA: TGTGCCTGGACGGGCGGTTGGTACAATGAGCAGTTCTTC.

The genes are TRBV7-2 and TRBJ2-1; D ambiguous. Germline CDR1 reads SGHTA; CDR2 reads FQGNSA. Deletions cut 8 bases from V and 2 bases from J, with 10 bases between. The CDR3 consists of 13 residues. The CDR3 here is CASRKVPYNEQFF. CDR3 DNA sequence: TGTGCCAGCCGGAAGGTTCCCTACAATGAGCAGTTCTTC.